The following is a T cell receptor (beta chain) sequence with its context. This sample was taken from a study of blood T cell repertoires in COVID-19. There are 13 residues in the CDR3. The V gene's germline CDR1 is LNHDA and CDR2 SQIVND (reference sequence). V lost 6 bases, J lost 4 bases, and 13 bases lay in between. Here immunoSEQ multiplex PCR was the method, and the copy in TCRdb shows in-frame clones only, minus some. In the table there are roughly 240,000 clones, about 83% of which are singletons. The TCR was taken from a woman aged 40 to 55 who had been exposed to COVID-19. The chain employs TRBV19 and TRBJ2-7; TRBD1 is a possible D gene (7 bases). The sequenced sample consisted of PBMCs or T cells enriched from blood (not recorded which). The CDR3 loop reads CASSPQGGYEQYF. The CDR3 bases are TGTGCCAGTAGCCCGCAGGGGGGATACGAGCAGTACTTC. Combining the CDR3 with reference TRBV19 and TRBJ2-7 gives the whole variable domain DGGITQSPKYLFRKEGQNVTLSCEQNLNHDAMYWYRQDPGQGLRLIYYSQIVNDFQKGDIAEGYSVSREKKESFPLTVTSAQKNPTAFYLCASSPQGGYEQYFGPGTRLTVT.